This entry features one TCR beta chain sequence. During its preparation, the TCRbeta library received unique molecular identifiers. TCRdb fed the PCR reads into MiXCR, producing one record per CDR3 protein. The data hold about 1,000,000 distinct CDR3 sequences, with roughly 29% observed a single time. This entry comes from a study of T-cell reconstitution after alpha-beta-depleted transplantation in children. V was clipped by 4 bases and J by 10 bases; unmatched bases: 6. Per the germline V gene, CDR1 is KGHDR and CDR2 is SFDVKD. The CDR3 extends over 14 amino acids. The J gene is TRBJ2-1, the V gene TRBV24-1, with TRBD1 matching 10 bases. Material: PBMCs, mostly from graft donor cells, obtained 360 days after TCRalphabeta/CD19-depleted stem cell transplant. This clonotype was obtained from a boy in the first two years of life who had a stem cell transplant for SCID, so the T cells may come from the graft donor. CDR3 loop: CATSDPTGGPEQFF. CDR3 bases: TGTGCCACCAGTGACCCGACAGGGGGCCCAGAGCAGTTCTTC.